The clone carrying this TCR beta chain showed up many times. Its antigen is not identified. The data were obtained in a study of molecular identifiers for immune sequencing clone quantification. Study details: Replicate experiments divided RNA from around 20,000 or 100,000 naive CD8 cells into five parts and sequenced four.

TCRdb redid the calling of the PCR reads with MiXCR, one entry per CDR3 protein. The repertoire holds just over 95,000 distinct CDR3 sequences, with approximately 24% as singletons. The CDR3 contains 14 residues. Germline V CDR1 and CDR2: MNHEY, SVGEGT. V gave up 0 bases and J gave up 8 bases, with 11 bases separating them. General study points: Amid about a million naive cells, spiked Jurkat TCR RNA from one cell was reportedly still detectable. Clones above 20 RNA copies contained over 98% of effector molecules but under 1% of naive ones.

This TCR came from a human donor in good health. Some libraries in this study had Jurkat cell RNA spiked in. The chain has TRBV6-2 or TRBV6-3 and TRBJ1-5, with D uncertain. The source material was naive CD8+ T cells from blood, with Jurkat cell RNA spiked in. Described subset: FACS-sorted CD8+CD4-CCR7+CD45RA+ naive T cells. CDR3 DNA sequence: TGTGCCAGCAGTTACTCGATCCCCAAAGAGCCCCAGCATTTT. Translation: CASSYSIPKEPQHF.